This is a list of T cell receptor beta chains from one sample in a study of blood T cells in healthy people across ages. Each CDR3 protein is one row after TCRdb ran MiXCR on the 5' RACE reads. The table lists 850,000 to 1,000,000 distinct CDR3 sequences, just over 50% of them singletons. The specimen sequenced was blood. All receptors derive from an older woman in good health. The CDR3 runs from the conserved cysteine through the conserved F or W. D genes are given only for firm matches. Not all rows give a size; the values are once, few, many and, for expanded clones, a class.

d_call,j_call,v_call,clone_size,cdr3_nt,cdr3_aa
TRBD2,TRBJ2-1,TRBV20-1,.,TGCAGTGCTTCTAGCGGGAAGCGGGGTGAGCAGTTCTTC,CSASSGKRGEQFF
.,TRBJ2-3,TRBV28,.,TGTGCCAGCAGTTTAACCAGTATGGCTGATACGCAGTATTTT,CASSLTSMADTQYF
TRBD2,TRBJ2-1,TRBV7-8,.,TGTGCCAGCAGCTCGGGACTAGCGGGTTCCTCTTGGGTCTGCAATGAGCAGTTCTTC,CASSSGLAGSSWVCNEQFF
TRBD2,TRBJ2-1,TRBV5-1,many,TGCGCCAGCAGCCCTGGAACCCTTAGCGGGAGGAATAGGGATGAGCAGTTCTTC,CASSPGTLSGRNRDEQFF
.,TRBJ2-3,TRBV9,.,TGTGCCAGCAGCGGGCAAGGGAGTGGTACAGATACGCAGTATTTT,CASSGQGSGTDTQYF
.,TRBJ2-5,TRBV28,.,TGTGCCAGCAGTATAGGGACGGACGGGTCGGGGGAGCAGTACTTC,CASSIGTDGSGEQYF
.,TRBJ2-7,TRBV29-1,many,TGCAGCGTTGAAGATTCAGGGTTCGGCGAGCAGTACTTC,CSVEDSGFGEQYF
TRBD1,TRBJ2-3,TRBV29-1,.,TGCAGCGTTGTTATGACAGGGGGTACAGATACGCAGTATTTT,CSVVMTGGTDTQYF
.,TRBJ1-6,TRBV20-1,.,TGCAGTGTTGCGCGGGCACGGAATTCACCCCTCCACTTT,CSVARARNSPLHF
TRBD2,TRBJ2-7,TRBV11-1,.,TGTGCCAGCAGCTTAGAAGTTGCGCGGGAGGGAATATACGAGCAGTACTTC,CASSLEVAREGIYEQYF
.,TRBJ1-4,TRBV4-3,.,TGCGCCAGCAGCCAAGACCTCACGGGAAGTGGGACTAATGAAAAACTGTTTTTT,CASSQDLTGSGTNEKLFF
.,TRBJ1-5,TRBV4-1,.,TGCGCCAGCAGTCGAACCCAGGGGCCTAATCAGCCCCAGCATTTT,CASSRTQGPNQPQHF
TRBD2,TRBJ2-7,TRBV6-2/TRBV6-3,once,TGTGCCAGCAGCCATGCTTCGCTAGCGGGGACCTACGAGCAGTACTTC,CASSHASLAGTYEQYF
.,TRBJ2-7,TRBV28,.,TGTGCCAGCAGTTGGACCCGGGGACCCTACGAGCAGTACTTC,CASSWTRGPYEQYF
TRBD1,TRBJ2-5,TRBV2,.,TGTGCCAGCGGGACAGTCCAAGAGACCCAGTACTTC,CASGTVQETQYF
.,TRBJ2-1,TRBV20-1,.,TGCAGTGCTATACCTCGGAGCTCCTACAATGAGCAGTTCTTC,CSAIPRSSYNEQFF
.,TRBJ1-4,TRBV7-9,.,TGTGCCAGCAGCTTAGTTTGGGCTGGCCGCACTAATGAAAAACTGTTTTTT,CASSLVWAGRTNEKLFF
.,TRBJ2-1,TRBV11-3,.,TGTGCCAGCAGCTCCCCGGCGGACAATGAGCAGTTCTTC,CASSSPADNEQFF
TRBD2,TRBJ2-3,TRBV2,.,TGTGCCAGCAGGGAGCTTAGCGGGAGTCTCCCAGATACGCAGTATTTT,CASRELSGSLPDTQYF
TRBD2,TRBJ2-1,TRBV20-1,.,TGCAGTGCTAAGCGGGGGGGGAACTACAATGAGCAGTTCTTC,CSAKRGGNYNEQFF
.,TRBJ2-3,TRBV30,.,TGTGCCTGGGGGGGTGGCGGGAACACGCAGTATTTT,CAWGGGGNTQYF
.,TRBJ2-7,TRBV6-6,few,TGTGCCAGCAGTCACGGACTAATAGGGGAGCAGTACTTC,CASSHGLIGEQYF